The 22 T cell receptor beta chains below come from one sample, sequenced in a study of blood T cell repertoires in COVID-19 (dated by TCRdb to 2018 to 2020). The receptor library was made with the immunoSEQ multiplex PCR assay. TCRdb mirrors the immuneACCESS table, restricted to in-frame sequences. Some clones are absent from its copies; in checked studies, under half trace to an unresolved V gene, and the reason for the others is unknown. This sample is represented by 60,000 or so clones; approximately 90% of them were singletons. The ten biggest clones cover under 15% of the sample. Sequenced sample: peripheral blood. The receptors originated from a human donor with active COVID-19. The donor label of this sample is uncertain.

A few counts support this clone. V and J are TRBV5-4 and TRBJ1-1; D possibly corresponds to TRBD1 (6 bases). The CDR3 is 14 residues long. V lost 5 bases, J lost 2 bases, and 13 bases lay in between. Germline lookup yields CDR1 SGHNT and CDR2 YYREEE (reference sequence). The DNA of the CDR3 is TGTGCCAGCAGTTGGGGGCAGTCTAACACTGAAGCTTTCTTT. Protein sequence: CASSWGQSNTEAFF. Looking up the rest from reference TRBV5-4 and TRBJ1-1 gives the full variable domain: ETGVTQSPTHLIKTRGQQVTLRCSSQSGHNTVSWYQQALGQGPQFIFQYYREEENGRGNFPPRFSGLQFPNYSSELNVNALELDDSALYLCASSWGQSNTEAFFGQGTRLTVV.

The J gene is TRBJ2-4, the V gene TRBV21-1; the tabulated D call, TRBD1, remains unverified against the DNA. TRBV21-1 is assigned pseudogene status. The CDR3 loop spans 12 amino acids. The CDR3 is CASGTGKNIQYF. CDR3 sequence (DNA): TGTGCCAGCGGGACAGGGAAAAACATTCAGTACTTC.

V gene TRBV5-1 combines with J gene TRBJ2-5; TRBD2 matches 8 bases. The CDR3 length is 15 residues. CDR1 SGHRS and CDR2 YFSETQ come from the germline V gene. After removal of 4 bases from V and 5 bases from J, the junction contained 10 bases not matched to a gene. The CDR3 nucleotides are TGCGCCAGCAGCCTAGTACTAGCGGAGGGGGAGACCCAGTACTTC. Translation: CASSLVLAEGETQYF.

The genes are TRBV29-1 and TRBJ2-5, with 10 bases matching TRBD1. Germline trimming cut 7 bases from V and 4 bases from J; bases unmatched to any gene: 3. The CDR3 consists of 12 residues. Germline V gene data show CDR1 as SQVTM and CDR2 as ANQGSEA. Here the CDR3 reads CSARDRGETQYF. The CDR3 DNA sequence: TGCAGCGCCCGGGACAGGGGAGAGACCCAGTACTTC.

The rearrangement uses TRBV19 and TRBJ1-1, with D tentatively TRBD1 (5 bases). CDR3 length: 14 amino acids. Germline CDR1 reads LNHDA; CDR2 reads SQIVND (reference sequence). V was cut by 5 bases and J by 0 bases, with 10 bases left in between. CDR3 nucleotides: TGTGCCAGTAGTGTAAGACAGCTGAACACTGAAGCTTTCTTT. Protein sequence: CASSVRQLNTEAFF.

CDR3: CACRGLAGPRNEQFF. CDR3 coding DNA: TGTGCCTGCCGGGGACTAGCGGGGCCGAGGAATGAGCAGTTCTTC. The chain carries TRBV11-2 and TRBJ2-1; 13 bases line up with TRBD2. The junction had 11 bases not matched to a gene; V was cut back by 11 bases and J by 7 bases. The CDR3 is 15 residues long. The germline gives CDR1 SGHAT, CDR2 FQNNGV.

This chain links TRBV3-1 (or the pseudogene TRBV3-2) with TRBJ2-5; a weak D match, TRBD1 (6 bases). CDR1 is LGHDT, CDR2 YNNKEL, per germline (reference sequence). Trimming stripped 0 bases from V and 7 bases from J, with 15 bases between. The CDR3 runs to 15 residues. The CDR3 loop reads CASSQEGAGPTTQYF. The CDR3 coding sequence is TGTGCCAGCAGCCAAGAGGGGGCGGGCCCAACGACCCAGTACTTC.

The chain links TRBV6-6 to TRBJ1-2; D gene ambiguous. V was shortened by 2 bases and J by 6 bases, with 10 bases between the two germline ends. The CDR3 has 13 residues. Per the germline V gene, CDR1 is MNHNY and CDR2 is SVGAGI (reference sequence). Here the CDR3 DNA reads TGTGCCAGCAGTTACCCGGGTAGCGATGGCTACACCTTC. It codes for CASSYPGSDGYTF.

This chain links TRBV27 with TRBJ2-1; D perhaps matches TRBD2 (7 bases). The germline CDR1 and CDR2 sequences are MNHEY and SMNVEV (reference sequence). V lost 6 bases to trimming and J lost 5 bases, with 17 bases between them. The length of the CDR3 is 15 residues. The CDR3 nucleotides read TGTGCCAGCAGCCCTTTAGGGGGGGCGGACAATGAGCAGTTCTTC. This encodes CASSPLGGADNEQFF.

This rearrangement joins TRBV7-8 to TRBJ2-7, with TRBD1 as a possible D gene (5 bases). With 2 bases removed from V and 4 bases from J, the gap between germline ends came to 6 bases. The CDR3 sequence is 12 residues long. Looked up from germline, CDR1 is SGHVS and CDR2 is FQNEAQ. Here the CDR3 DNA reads TGTGCCAGCAGCTTAAGGGGTTACGAGCAGTACGTC. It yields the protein CASSLRGYEQYV.

The CDR3 sequence is CASSSLLTSGSYEQYF. DNA for the CDR3: TGTGCCAGCAGTTCATTATTGACTAGCGGGAGCTACGAGCAGTACTTC. The V call is TRBV27, the J call TRBJ2-7; 12 bases are a match to TRBD2. With 4 bases clipped from V and 3 bases from J, the junction kept 7 bases outside the gene matches. Germline-derived CDR1 and CDR2 are MNHEY and SMNVEV (reference sequence). The CDR3 covers 16 residues.

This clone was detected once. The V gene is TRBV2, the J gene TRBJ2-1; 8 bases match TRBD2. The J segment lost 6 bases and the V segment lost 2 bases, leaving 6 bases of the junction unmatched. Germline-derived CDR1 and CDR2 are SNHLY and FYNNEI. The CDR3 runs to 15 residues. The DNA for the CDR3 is TGTGCCAGCAGTGAATTACTAGCGGCCTCCAATGAGCAGTTCTTC. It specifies CASSELLAASNEQFF.

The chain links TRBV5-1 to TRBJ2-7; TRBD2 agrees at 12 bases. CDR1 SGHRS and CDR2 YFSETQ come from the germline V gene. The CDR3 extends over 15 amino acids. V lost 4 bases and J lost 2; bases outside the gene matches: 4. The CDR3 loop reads CASSPGLAGPYEQYV. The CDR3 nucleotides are TGCGCCAGCAGCCCGGGACTAGCGGGTCCCTACGAGCAGTACGTC.

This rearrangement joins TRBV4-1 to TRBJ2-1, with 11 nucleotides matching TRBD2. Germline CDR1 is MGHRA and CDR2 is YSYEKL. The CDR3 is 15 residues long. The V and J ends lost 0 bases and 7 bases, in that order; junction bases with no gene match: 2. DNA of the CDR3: TGCGCCAGCAGCCAAGATACTAGCGGGAGAAATGAGCAGTTCTTC. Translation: CASSQDTSGRNEQFF.

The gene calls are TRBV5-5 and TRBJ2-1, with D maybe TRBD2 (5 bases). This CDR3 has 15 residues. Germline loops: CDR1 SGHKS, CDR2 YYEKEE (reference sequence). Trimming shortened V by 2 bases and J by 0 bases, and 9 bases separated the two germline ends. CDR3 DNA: TGTGCCAGCAGCTTACCGGGGAGCTCCTACAATGAGCAGTTCTTC. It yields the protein CASSLPGSSYNEQFF. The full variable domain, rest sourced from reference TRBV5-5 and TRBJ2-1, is DAGVTQSPTHLIKTRGQQVTLRCSPISGHKSVSWYQQVLGQGPQFIFQYYEKEERGRGNFPDRFSARQFPNYSSELNVNALLLGDSALYLCASSLPGSSYNEQFFGPGTRLTVL.

In DNA, the CDR3 is TGTGCCAGCAGTTTACGGCGCGTCCGGGGCACTGAAGCTTTCTTT. It codes for CASSLRRVRGTEAFF. J is TRBJ1-1 and V is TRBV27; no definite D call. The V end lost 2 bases, the J end lost 4 bases, and 14 bases lay between the germline ends. CDR3 length equals 15 residues. In germline, CDR1 is MNHEY, CDR2 SMNVEV (reference sequence).

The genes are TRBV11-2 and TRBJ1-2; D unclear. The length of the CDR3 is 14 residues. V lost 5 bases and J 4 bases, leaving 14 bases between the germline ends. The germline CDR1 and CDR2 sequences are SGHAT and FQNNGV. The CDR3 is CASSPQSWAYGYTF. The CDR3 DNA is TGTGCCAGCAGCCCCCAGAGTTGGGCCTATGGCTACACCTTC.

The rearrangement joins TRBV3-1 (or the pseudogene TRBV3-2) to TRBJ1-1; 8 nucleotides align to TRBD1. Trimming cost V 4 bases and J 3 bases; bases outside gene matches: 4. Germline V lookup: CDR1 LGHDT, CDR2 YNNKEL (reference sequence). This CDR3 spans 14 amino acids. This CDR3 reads CASSPGQGDTEAFF. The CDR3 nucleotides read TGTGCCAGCAGCCCCGGACAGGGAGACACTGAAGCTTTCTTT.

The CDR3 nucleotides are TGCGCCAGCAGCTGGGGACAGGGTGACAATGAGCAGTTCTTC. It translates to CASSWGQGDNEQFF. The chain couples TRBV5-1 to TRBJ2-1; TRBD1 matches 9 bases. V trimming: 3 bases; J trimming: 5 bases; junction bases outside the gene matches: 3. The CDR3 loop spans 14 amino acids. CDR1 and CDR2 from the germline V gene are SGHRS and YFSETQ.

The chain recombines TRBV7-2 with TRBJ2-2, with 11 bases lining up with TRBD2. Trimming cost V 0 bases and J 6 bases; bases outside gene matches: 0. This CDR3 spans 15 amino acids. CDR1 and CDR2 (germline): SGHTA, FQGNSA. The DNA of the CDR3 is TGTGCCAGCAGCTTAGCTAGCGGGGGGGCCGGGGAGCTGTTTTTT. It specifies CASSLASGGAGELFF. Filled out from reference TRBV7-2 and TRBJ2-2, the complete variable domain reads GAGVSQSPSNKVTEKGKDVELRCDPISGHTALYWYRQSLGQGLEFLIYFQGNSAPDKSGLPSDRFSAERTGGSVSTLTIQRTQQEDSAVYLCASSLASGGAGELFFGEGSRLTVL.

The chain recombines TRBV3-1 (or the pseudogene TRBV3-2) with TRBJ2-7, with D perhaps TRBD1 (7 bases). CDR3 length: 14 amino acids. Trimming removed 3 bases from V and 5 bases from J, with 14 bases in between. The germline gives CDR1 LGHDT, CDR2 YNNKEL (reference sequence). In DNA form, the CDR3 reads TGTGCCAGCAGCCAGGGTCTCAGGGGGGACGAGCAGTACGTC. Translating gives CASSQGLRGDEQYV.

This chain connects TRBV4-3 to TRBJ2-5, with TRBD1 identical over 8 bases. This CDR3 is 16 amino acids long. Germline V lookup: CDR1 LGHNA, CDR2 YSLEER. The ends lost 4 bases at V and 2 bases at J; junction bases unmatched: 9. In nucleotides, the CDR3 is TGCGCCAGCAGCCCACAAGGCAGGGGGCTTCAAGAGACCCAGTACTTC. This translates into CASSPQGRGLQETQYF.